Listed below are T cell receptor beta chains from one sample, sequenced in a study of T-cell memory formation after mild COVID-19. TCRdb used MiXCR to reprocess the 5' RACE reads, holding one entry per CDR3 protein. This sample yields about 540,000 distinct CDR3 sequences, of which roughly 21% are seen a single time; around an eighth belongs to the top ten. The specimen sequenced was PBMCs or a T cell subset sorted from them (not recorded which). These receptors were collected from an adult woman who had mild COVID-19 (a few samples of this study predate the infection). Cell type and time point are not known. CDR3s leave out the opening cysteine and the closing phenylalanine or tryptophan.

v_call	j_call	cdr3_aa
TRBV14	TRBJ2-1	ASSRDVRTGGNEQF
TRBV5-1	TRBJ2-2	ASSGGQSNTGELF
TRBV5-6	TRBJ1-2	ASSLAGINGYT
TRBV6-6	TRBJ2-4	ASSNPNPGGNIQY
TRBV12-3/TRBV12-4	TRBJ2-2	ANKKGGTGELF
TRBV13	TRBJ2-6	ASTGLSGANVLT
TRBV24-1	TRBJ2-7	ATSDQPGQGSDEQY
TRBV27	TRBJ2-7	ASSQGIEQY
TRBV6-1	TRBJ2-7	ASGDRGGRYEQY
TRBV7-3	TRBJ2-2	ASSHPGGTGELF
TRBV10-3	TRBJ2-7	AISDSGVSSYEQY
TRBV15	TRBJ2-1	ATSRDRRDEQF
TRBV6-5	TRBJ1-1	ASNHFGAEAF
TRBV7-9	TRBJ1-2	ASRPGTGLNYGYT
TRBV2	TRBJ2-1	ASNLGAGSYNEQF
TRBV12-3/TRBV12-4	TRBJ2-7	ASRAGPSYEQY
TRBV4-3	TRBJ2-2	ASSQETGTSGEDGELF
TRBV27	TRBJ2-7	ASSSTTETTYEQY
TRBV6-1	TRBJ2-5	ASSGWGETQY
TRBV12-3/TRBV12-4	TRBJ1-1	ASSLLGQGAF
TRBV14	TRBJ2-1	ARSQVRSSNEQF
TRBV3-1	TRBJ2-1	ASSGSLWAYEQF
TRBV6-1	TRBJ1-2	ASSEAVRSTGYT
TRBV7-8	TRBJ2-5	ASSLGRWQETQY
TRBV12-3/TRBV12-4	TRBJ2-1	ASRRPGTSGYNEQF
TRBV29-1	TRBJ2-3	SASLYDLADFTDTQY
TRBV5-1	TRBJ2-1	ASSTATYSYNEQF
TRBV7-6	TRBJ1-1	ASSVTGGEVNTEAF
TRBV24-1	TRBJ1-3	ATRGGSGNTIY
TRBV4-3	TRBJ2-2	ASSQGTSATGELF
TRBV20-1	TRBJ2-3	SASAGVDTQY
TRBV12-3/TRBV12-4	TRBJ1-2	ASRVTGSYGYT
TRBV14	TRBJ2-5	ASSQSGRARETQY
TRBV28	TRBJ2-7	ASSLSGNEKVQY
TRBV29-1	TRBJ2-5	SVAVSGAGETQY
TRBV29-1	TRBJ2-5	SVGLETQY
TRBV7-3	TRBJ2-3	ASSFGGLITDTQY
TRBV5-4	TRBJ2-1	ATQGLAGGREQF
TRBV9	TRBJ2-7	ASSVGGGNDEQY
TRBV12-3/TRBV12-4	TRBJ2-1	ASTPKPPLGQF
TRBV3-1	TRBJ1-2	ASSLGSGYT
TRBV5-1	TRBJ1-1	ASSLVSLAADEAF
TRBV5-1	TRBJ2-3	ASSLEPPDTQY
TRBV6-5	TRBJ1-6	ASSYSGGNSPLH
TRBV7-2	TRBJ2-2	ASVGGSNTGELF
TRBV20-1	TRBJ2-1	SALRATSQYEQF
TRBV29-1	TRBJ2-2	SGGWNTGELF